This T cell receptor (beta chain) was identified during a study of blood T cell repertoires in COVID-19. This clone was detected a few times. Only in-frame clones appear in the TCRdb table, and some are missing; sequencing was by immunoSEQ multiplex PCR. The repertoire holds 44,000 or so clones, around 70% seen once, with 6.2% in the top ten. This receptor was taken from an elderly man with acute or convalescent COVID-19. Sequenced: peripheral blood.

The CDR3 coding sequence is TGTGCCAGCAGTTTGGGCCAATCCCTTGAAGCTTTCTTT. Translating gives CASSLGQSLEAFF. This rearrangement joins TRBV12-3 or TRBV12-4 to TRBJ1-1; no definite D call. Trimming removed 3 bases at V and 7 bases at J, with 12 bases between. This CDR3 contains 13 residues.